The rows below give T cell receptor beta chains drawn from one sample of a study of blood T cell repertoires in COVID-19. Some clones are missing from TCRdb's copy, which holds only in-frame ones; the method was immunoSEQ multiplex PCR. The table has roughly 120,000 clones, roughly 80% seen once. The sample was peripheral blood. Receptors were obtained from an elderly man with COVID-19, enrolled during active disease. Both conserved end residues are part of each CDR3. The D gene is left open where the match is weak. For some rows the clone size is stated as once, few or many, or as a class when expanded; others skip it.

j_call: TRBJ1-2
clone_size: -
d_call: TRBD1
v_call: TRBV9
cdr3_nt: TGTGCCAGCAGCCCTATCACAGGGGTATGGGGCTACACCTTC
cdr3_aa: CASSPITGVWGYTF

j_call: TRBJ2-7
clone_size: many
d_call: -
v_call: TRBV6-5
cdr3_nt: TGTGCCAGCAGTTACTCACAGGGCGATAGCTCCTACGAGCAGTACTTC
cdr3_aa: CASSYSQGDSSYEQYF

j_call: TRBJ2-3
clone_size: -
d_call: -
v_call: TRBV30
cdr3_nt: TGTGCCTGGAGTCACTATCGGACAGATACGCAGTATTTT
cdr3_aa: CAWSHYRTDTQYF

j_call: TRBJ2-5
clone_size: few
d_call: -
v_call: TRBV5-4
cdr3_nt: TGTGCCAGCAGCTTGTTTGGCACCCAAGAGACCCAGTACTTC
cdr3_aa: CASSLFGTQETQYF

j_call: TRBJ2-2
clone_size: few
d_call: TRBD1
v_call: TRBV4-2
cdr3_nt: TGTGCCAGCAGCCAAGATTACCTAGGGACAGGAGGCACCGGGGAGCTGTTTTTT
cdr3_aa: CASSQDYLGTGGTGELFF

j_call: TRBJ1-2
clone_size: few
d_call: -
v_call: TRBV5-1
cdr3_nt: TGCGCCAGCAGCCAAACCACAGCAAACTATGGCTACACCTTC
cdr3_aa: CASSQTTANYGYTF

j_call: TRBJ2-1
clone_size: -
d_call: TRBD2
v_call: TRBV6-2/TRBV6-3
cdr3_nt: TGTGCCAGCAGCCCGGGACTAGCGGATTACAATGAGCAGTTCTTC
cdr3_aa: CASSPGLADYNEQFF

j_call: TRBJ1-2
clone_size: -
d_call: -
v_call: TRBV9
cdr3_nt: TGTGCCAGCAGCGTAAGGGAGGGTTTCTATGGCTACACCTTC
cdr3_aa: CASSVREGFYGYTF

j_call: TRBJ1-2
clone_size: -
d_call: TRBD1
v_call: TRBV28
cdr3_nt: TGTGCCAGCGGTACACAGGGGGGTTATGGCTACACCTTC
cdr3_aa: CASGTQGGYGYTF

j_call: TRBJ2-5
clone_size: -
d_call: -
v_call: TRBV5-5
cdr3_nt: TGTGCCAGCAGGAGACAGGTTGGGCAAGAGACCCAGTACTTC
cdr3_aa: CASRRQVGQETQYF

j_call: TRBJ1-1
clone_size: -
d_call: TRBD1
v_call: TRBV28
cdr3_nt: TGTGCCAGCAGTGGATGGGGGACAGGGGGAACTGAAGCTTTCTTT
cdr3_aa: CASSGWGTGGTEAFF

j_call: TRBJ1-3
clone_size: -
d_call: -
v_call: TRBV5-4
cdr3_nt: TGTGCCAGCAGCCTGACAAGCTCTGGAAACACCATATATTTT
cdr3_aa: CASSLTSSGNTIYF

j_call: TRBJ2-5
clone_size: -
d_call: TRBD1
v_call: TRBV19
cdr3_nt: TGTGCCAGTAGTATAGGACAGGGAATGAGGCAGACCCAGTACTTC
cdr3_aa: CASSIGQGMRQTQYF

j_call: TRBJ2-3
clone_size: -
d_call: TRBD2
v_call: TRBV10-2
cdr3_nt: TGCGCCAGCAGTGAGTCGACAACTAGCGGAAGCACAGATACGCAGTATTTT
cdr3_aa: CASSESTTSGSTDTQYF

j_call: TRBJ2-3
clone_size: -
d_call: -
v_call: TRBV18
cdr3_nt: TGTGCCAGCTCACCCTTCGAACGGGGAGATACGCAGTATTTT
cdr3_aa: CASSPFERGDTQYF

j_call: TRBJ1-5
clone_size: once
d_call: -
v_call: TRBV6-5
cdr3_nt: TGTGCCAGCGAGTCGGCGGGTTACCAGCCCCAGCATTTT
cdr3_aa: CASESAGYQPQHF

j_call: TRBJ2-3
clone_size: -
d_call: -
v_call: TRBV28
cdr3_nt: TGTGCCAGCAGTTTAACTAGTTTGACAAATACGCAGTATTTT
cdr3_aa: CASSLTSLTNTQYF

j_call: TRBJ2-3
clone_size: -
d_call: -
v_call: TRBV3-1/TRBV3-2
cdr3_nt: TGTGCCAGCAGCCAAGTTGCGGGTTCGGCAGATACGCAGTATTTT
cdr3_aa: CASSQVAGSADTQYF

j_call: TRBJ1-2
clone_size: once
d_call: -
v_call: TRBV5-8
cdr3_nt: TGTGCCAGCAGCTTGGATGGAGGATCTAACTATGGCTACACCTTC
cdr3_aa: CASSLDGGSNYGYTF

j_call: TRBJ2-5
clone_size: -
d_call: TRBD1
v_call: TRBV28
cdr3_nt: TGTGCCAGCAGCCCCGGGACAGGGATCGAGACCCAGTACTTC
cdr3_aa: CASSPGTGIETQYF

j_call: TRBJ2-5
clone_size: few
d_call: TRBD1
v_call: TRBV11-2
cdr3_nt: TGTGCCAGCAGCAAGGGACAGTTGGAGACCCAGTACTTC
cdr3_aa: CASSKGQLETQYF

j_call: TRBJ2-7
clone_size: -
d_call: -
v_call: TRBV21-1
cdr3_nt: TGTGCCAGCAACCCTCATAGCGGTTATTACCTCTCCTACGAGCAGTACTTC
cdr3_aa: CASNPHSGYYLSYEQYF

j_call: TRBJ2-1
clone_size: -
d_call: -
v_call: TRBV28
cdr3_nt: TGTGCCAGCAGTTTATACGGCAGGGATGTCTTC
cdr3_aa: CASSLYGRDVF

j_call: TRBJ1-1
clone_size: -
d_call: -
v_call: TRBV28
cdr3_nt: TGTGCCAGCAGTTTATTGGCAGGGTACGGTGAAGCTTTCTTT
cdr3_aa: CASSLLAGYGEAFF

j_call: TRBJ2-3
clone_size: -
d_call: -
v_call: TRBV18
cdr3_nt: TGTGCCAGCTCACCACTGGCTTTTCGGGCAGATACGCAGTATTTT
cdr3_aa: CASSPLAFRADTQYF

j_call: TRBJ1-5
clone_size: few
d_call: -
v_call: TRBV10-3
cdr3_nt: TGTGCCATCAGTGAGGGGGCCCATCAGCCCCAGCATTTT
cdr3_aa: CAISEGAHQPQHF

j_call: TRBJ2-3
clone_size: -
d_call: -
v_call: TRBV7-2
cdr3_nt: TGTGCCAGCAGGAGGAAACATAGCGCTACATCAGATACGCAGTATTTT
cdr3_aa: CASRRKHSATSDTQYF

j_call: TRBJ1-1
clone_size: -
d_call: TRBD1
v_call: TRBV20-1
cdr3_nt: TGCAGTGCTTTTTGGGACAGGGGAGCTTTCTTT
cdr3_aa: CSAFWDRGAFF

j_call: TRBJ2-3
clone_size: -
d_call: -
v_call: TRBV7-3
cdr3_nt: TGTGCCAGCAGCTTAACTGGCGGAGCAGATACGCAGTATTTT
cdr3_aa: CASSLTGGADTQYF

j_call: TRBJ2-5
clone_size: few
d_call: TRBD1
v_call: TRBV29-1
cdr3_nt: TGCAGCGTAGTAGGGGGGACAGGGTCCCAAGAGACCCAGTACTTC
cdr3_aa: CSVVGGTGSQETQYF

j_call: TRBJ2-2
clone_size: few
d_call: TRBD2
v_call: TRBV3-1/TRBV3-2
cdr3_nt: TGTGCCAGCAGCCAAGATCCCAGCATCCTGACTAGCGGGGACACCGGGGAGCTGTTTTTT
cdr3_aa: CASSQDPSILTSGDTGELFF

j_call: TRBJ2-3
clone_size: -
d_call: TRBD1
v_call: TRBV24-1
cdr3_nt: TGTGCCACCACCCCAAAGGGGGCCACAGATACGCAGTATTTT
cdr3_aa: CATTPKGATDTQYF

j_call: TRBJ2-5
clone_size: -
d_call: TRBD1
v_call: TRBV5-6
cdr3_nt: TGTGCCAGCAGCTTGGGAAGGGGGCTCCCTCGGGGATACTTC
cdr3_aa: CASSLGRGLPRGYF

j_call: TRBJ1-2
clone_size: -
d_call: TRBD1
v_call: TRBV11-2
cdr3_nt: TGTGCCAGCAGCTTAGGAGGTACAGGGGGCACTCGTGGCTACACCTTC
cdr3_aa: CASSLGGTGGTRGYTF

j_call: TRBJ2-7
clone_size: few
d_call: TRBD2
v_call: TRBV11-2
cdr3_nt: TGTGCCAGCAGCTTCACTAGCGGGGGCCCCCACGAGCAGTACTTC
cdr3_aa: CASSFTSGGPHEQYF

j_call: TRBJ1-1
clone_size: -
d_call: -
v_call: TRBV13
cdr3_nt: TGTGCCAGCAGGCGAGATCCGAACACTGAAGCTTTCTTT
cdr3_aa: CASRRDPNTEAFF

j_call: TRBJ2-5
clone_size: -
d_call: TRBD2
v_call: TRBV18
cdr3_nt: TGTGCCAGCTCACCACCCGGATTAGCGGGAGGAGAGACCCAGTACTTC
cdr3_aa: CASSPPGLAGGETQYF

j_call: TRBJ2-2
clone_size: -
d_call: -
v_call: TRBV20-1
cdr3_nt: TGCAGTGCCCAAGCCAACGGGGAGCTGTTTTTT
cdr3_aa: CSAQANGELFF

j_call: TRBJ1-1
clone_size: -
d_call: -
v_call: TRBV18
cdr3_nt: TGTGCCAGCTCCCAAGTTCAGGGGCGAACTGAAGCTTTCTTT
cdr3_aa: CASSQVQGRTEAFF

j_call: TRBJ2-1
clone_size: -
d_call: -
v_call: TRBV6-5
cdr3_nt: TGTGCCAGCAGTTATCAGGGGTATTCCTACAATGAGCAGTTCTTC
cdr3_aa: CASSYQGYSYNEQFF

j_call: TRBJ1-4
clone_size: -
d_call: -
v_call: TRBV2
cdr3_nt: TGTGCCAGCAGTGAAGCAGGTCGGGGAACTAATGAAAAACTGTTTTTT
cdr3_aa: CASSEAGRGTNEKLFF

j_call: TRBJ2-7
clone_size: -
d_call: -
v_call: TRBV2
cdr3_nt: TGTGCCAGCAGTGGGGGGCTCTCTATCTACGAGCAGTACTTC
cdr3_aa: CASSGGLSIYEQYF

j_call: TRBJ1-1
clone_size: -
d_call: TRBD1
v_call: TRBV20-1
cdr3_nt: TGCAGTGCTAGTCGGACAGGGCCGAACACTGAAGCTTTCTTT
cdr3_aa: CSASRTGPNTEAFF

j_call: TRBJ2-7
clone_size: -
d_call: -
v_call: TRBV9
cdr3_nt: TGTGCCAGCAGCTCTCAGGGTACACCCTACGAGCAGTACTTC
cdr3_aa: CASSSQGTPYEQYF

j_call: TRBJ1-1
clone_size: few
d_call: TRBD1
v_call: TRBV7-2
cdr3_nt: TGTGCCAGCAGCTTAACACCGACAGGGTGGAACACTGAAGCTTTCTTT
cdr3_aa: CASSLTPTGWNTEAFF

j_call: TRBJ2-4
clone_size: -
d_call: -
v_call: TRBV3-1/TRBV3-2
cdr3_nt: TGTGCCAGCAGCTTATGGACAGATTTAAACATTCAGTACTTC
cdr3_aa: CASSLWTDLNIQYF

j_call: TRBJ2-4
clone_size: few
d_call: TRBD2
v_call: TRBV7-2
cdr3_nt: TGTGCCAGCAGCTCGCGACTAGCGGGAGGGCCTCTAGCCAAAAACATTCAGTACTTC
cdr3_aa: CASSSRLAGGPLAKNIQYF

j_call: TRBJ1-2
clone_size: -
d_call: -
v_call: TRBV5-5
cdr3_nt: TGTGCCAGCAGCTTGTACCAGGACTATGGCTACACCTTC
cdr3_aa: CASSLYQDYGYTF

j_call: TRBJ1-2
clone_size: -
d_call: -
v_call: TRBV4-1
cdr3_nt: TGCGCCAGCAGCTCACTTACTCGTAACTATGGCTACACCTTC
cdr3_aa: CASSSLTRNYGYTF

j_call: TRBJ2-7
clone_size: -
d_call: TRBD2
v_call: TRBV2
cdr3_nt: TGTGCCAGCAGTATAAAGCGGGGCTACGAGCAGTACTTC
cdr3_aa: CASSIKRGYEQYF

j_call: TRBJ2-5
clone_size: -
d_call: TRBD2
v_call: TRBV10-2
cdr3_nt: TGCGCCAGCAGTGAGCTAGCGGGGGGCCAAGAGACCCAGTACTTC
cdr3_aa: CASSELAGGQETQYF

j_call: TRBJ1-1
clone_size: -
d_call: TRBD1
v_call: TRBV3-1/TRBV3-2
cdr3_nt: TGTGCCAGCAGCCACGATTTTCCGGGACAGCAGAACACTGAAGCTTTCTTT
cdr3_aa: CASSHDFPGQQNTEAFF

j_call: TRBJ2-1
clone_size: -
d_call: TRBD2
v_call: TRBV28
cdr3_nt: TGTGCCAGCAGCCCCGTCGTGGGACTACGCCGTAACAATGAGCAGTTCTTC
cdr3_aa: CASSPVVGLRRNNEQFF

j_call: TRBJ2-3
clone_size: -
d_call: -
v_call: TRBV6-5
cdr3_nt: TGTGCCAGCAGCGGGAGCGGGACAGATACGCAGTATTTT
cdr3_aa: CASSGSGTDTQYF

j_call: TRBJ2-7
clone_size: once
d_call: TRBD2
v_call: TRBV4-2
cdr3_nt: TGTGCCAGCAGCCAAGACCTGCTAGCGGGAGCTCGTAACGAGCAGTACTTC
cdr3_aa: CASSQDLLAGARNEQYF

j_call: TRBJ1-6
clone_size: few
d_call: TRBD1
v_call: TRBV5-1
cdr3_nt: TGCGCCAGCAGCCACCCGGGACAGGACTATAATTCACCCCTCCACTTT
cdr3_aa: CASSHPGQDYNSPLHF

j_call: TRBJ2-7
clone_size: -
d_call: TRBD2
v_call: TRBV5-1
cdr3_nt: TGCGCCAGCAGGGGAGGGCTAGCGGGGGCCCGGAACGAGCAGTACTTC
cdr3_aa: CASRGGLAGARNEQYF

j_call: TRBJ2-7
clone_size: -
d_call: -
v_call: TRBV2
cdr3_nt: TGTGCCAGCAGACCGGGACCCAGGGGCTCCTACGAGCAGTACTTC
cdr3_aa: CASRPGPRGSYEQYF

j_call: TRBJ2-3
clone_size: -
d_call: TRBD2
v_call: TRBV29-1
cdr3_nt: TGCAGCGCCGAGTCCGGGGGGAACACAGATACGCAGTATTTT
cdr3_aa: CSAESGGNTDTQYF